This paragraph reports one T cell receptor beta chain. Germline lookup yields CDR1 SGHTS and CDR2 YDEGEE. The length of the CDR3 is 15 residues. The V gene lost 4 bases and the J gene lost 2 bases, with 10 bases spanning the gap. This sample is part of a study of blood T cell repertoires in COVID-19. Per the study methods: Amplification of reference gene primers provided the estimated nucleated cell counts. Profiled with immunoSEQ multiplex PCR; TCRdb holds only in-frame clones, not every one. The DNA was the basis for D and trimming; V, J and clone size are from that table. The sample lists over 150,000 clones; approximately 82% were seen once.

This chain joins TRBV5-8 and TRBJ2-6; D remains unclear. The TCR was taken from a human donor with acute or convalescent COVID-19. The donor label of this sample is uncertain. The sample consisted of peripheral blood. The CDR3 bases are TGTGCCAGCAGCCGCGAGGTTACTGGGGCCAACGTCCTGACTTTC. It codes for CASSREVTGANVLTF.